The entry below gives a single TCR beta chain sequence along with its context. This clone was counted only a few times. The antigen it binds to is not known. No much larger clone is present one base from it, and per-base qualities are unavailable. Other DNA sequences in the same sample also yield this CDR3. This entry is derived from a study of lymphopenia after photon versus proton radiotherapy (dated 2019 in TCRdb). Study-level background: In patients with gastrointestinal tumors who developed high-grade lymphopenia, the study compared the immunological effects of photon radiation therapy with those of proton radiation therapy. The study aimed to characterize how the two radiation modalities differ in their impact on the immune system. The cohort included over 15 patients with gastrointestinal tumors who developed lymphopenia after receiving either photon or proton therapy.

CDR1 SQVTM and CDR2 ANQGSEA were looked up in the germline V gene. At the junction V is shortened by 4 bases and J by 2 bases, with 7 bases in between. The CDR3 spans 12 residues, from the cysteine through the phenylalanine. CDR3 DNA only is kept here, 36 bases in frame from base 1. Receptor amplification or capture employed the immunoSEQ multiplex PCR assay. Deep sequencing of rearranged TCR beta loci, alongside multiparametric flow cytometry, was used to profile T cell repertoires. TCRdb took this table from immuneACCESS and kept in-frame rearrangements with V and J called. Such tables lack part of the clones; where checked against another copy, unresolved V genes explain under half of the gap, and the rest is unexplained. This sample holds some 28,000 clones; 81% were observed only once. Approximately 30% of the sample lies in the top ten. General conclusions and limits of the study: Relative stability during treatment was observed in proton-treated patients, whereas loss of naive T cells and TCR diversity and gain of effector/memory populations were observed in photon-treated patients. The authors looked at the survival association only in patients who died, and they framed better survival with proton therapy as a possibility rather than a demonstrated result. After the lymphocyte count nadir, oligoclonal expansion, especially of CD8+ Temra cells, was observed in photon-treated repertoires, and the drop in diversity was driven by this expansion. Across the cohort, a larger post-nadir drop in TCR diversity was inversely correlated with overall survival time among patients who died.

The TCR was taken from a man aged 50 or older with gastric cancer. The material was peripheral blood, obtained from a patient treated with photon-based radiotherapy. The receptor chain draws on TRBV29-1 and TRBJ2-3, with no reliable assignment of the D segment. The CDR3 reads as follows: CSVGTDTDTQYF. DNA sequence: TGCAGCGTTGGAACGGACACAGATACGCAGTATTTT.